Following are 26 T cell receptor beta chains from one sample sequenced in a study of blood T cells in healthy people across ages. A second PCR, run for roughly 7 to 11 cycles, used a sample-barcoded 5' primer plus a J-beta primer mix. A single record per CDR3 protein comes from TCRdb applying MiXCR to the 5' RACE reads. Of more than 650,000 distinct CDR3 sequences listed, about 48% are singletons. Sequenced: blood. Source of these receptors: an elderly man in good health.

The gene calls are TRBV7-6 and TRBJ2-1; D gene unclear. The CDR3 covers 15 residues. Germline CDR1 reads SGHVS; CDR2 reads FNYEAQ. Trimming pared 1 base from V and 6 bases from J, leaving 13 bases between. The CDR3 region has the DNA TGTGCCAGCAGCTTAGTTGGCCCCAATACCAATGAGCAGTTCTTC. It yields the protein CASSLVGPNTNEQFF.

The V call is TRBV5-1, the J call TRBJ1-5; TRBD1 might be the D (6 bases). Trimming stripped 5 bases from V and 4 bases from J, with 16 bases between. Germline loops: CDR1 SGHRS, CDR2 YFSETQ. The CDR3 totals 15 residues. The CDR3 spells CASRWGPESNQPQHF. The CDR3 bases are TGCGCCAGCAGATGGGGGCCTGAAAGTAATCAGCCCCAGCATTTT.

The genes are TRBV14 and TRBJ2-7, with 9 bases matching TRBD2. This CDR3 comprises 14 residues. Germline V CDR1 and CDR2: SGHDN, FVKESK. After removal of 2 bases from V and 5 bases from J, the junction contained 4 bases not matched to a gene. The CDR3 nucleotides are TGTGCCAGCAGCCAAAGCGGGAGGACCAACGAGCAGTACTTC. This sequence encodes CASSQSGRTNEQYF.

The chain is built from TRBV29-1 and TRBJ1-2; D is uncertain. Trimming took 1 base from V and 8 from J, leaving 14 bases between them. Looked up from germline, CDR1 is SQVTM and CDR2 is ANQGSEA. The CDR3 extends over 13 amino acids. CDR3: CSVEARFFGGYTF. The CDR3 DNA sequence: TGCAGCGTTGAAGCCCGATTTTTTGGGGGCTACACCTTC.

This clonotype was observed at least ten times. This chain links TRBV11-2 with TRBJ2-6; no clear D. Germline values: CDR1 SGHAT, CDR2 FQNNGV. With 2 bases removed from V and 0 bases from J, the gap between germline ends came to 23 bases. The CDR3 consists of 21 residues. The CDR3 sequence: CASSLFSLRHRFSSGANVLTF. The CDR3 nucleotides read TGTGCCAGCAGCTTATTTTCCTTGAGACACCGATTCAGCTCTGGGGCCAACGTCCTGACTTTC.

This sequence joins TRBV20-1 and TRBJ2-7; 14 nucleotides line up with TRBD2. The assigned J gene may be wrong: the sequence end matches TRBJ2-5 better. The CDR3 loop spans 14 amino acids. The germline V gene has CDR1 DFQATT and CDR2 SNEGSKA (reference sequence). The chain's CDR3 is CSAGTSGSRETQYF. CDR3 sequence (DNA): TGCAGTGCTGGGACTAGCGGGAGTAGGGAGACCCAGTACTTC.

This chain links TRBV27 with TRBJ2-3; 8 nucleotides line up with TRBD1. CDR3 length: 14 amino acids. Unmatched junction bases numbered 3, after V lost 6 bases and J lost 1 base. Looked up from germline, CDR1 is MNHEY and CDR2 is SMNVEV (reference sequence). This CDR3 reads CASRPGQGTDTQYF. The CDR3 DNA follows: TGTGCCAGCAGACCGGGACAGGGCACAGATACGCAGTATTTT.

The chain has TRBV6-5 and TRBJ2-3, with D maybe TRBD1 (5 bases). Germline CDR1 is MNHEY and CDR2 is SVGAGI. The V and J ends lost 6 bases and 14 bases respectively, with 27 bases between them. CDR3 size: 15 residues. In nucleotides, the CDR3 is TGTGCCAGCAGCCTGACAGCTCCCGGCGGCAGAGACGCGTATTTT. This translates into CASSLTAPGGRDAYF.

The gene calls are TRBV7-2 and TRBJ2-1; TRBD2 aligns across 10 bases. J was trimmed by 4 bases and V by 2 bases; bases with no gene match: 5. The CDR3 totals 16 residues. Per germline, CDR1 SGHTA and CDR2 FQGNSA. As DNA, the CDR3 is TGTGCCAGCAGCTTAATGACTAGCGGGTTTTACAATGAGCAGTTCTTC. Its translation is CASSLMTSGFYNEQFF.

The V and J genes are TRBV7-9 and TRBJ1-1; the D gene is possibly TRBD1 (5 bases). V lost 2 bases to trimming and J lost 9 bases, with 10 bases between them. The CDR3 spans 12 residues. CDR1 is SEHNR, CDR2 FQNEAQ, per germline (reference sequence). Here the CDR3 reads CASSLLAGQAFF. CDR3 DNA sequence: TGTGCCAGCAGCTTATTGGCAGGGCAAGCTTTCTTT.

This rearrangement joins TRBV7-9 to TRBJ2-4; the match to TRBD1 covers 10 bases. The J call is in doubt because the DNA end fits TRBJ2-5 better. This CDR3 is built from 17 residues. Germline V gives CDR1 SEHNR, CDR2 FQNEAQ (reference sequence). This CDR3 is CASSLDGTGERGETQYF. CDR3 in DNA: TGTGCCAGCAGCTTAGACGGGACAGGGGAACGAGGAGAGACCCAGTACTTC.

This chain connects TRBV6-5 to TRBJ1-1; 8 nucleotides match TRBD1. Germline V gene data show CDR1 as MNHEY and CDR2 as SVGAGI. The V and J ends lost 5 bases and 3 bases, in that order; junction bases with no gene match: 11. The CDR3 covers 16 residues. This chain's CDR3 is CASSTRTGNIHTEAFF. The DNA of the CDR3 is TGTGCCAGCAGTACTCGGACAGGGAACATTCACACTGAAGCTTTCTTT.

This sequence joins TRBV6-1 and TRBJ2-7, with D tentatively TRBD1 (5 bases). V gave up 2 bases and J gave up 3 bases, with 8 bases separating them. Germline CDR1 MNHNS, CDR2 SASEGT. The CDR3 extends over 13 amino acids. Here the CDR3 reads CASSEQGGYEQYF. The CDR3 region has the DNA TGTGCCAGCAGTGAACAGGGCGGCTACGAGCAGTACTTC.

The rearrangement uses TRBV28 and TRBJ2-1, with D uncertain. The germline gives CDR1 MDHEN, CDR2 SYDVKM. This CDR3 region has 15 residues. Trimming took off 11 bases at V and 2 bases at J, with 19 bases between the two ends. CDR3 amino acids: CAGGPGGRAYNEQFF. In DNA form, the CDR3 reads TGTGCCGGCGGACCCGGTGGCCGGGCCTACAATGAGCAGTTCTTC.

The V call is TRBV9, the J call TRBJ2-3; 11 bases are shared with TRBD2. In germline, CDR1 is SGDLS, CDR2 YYNGEE. After removal of 3 bases from V and 4 bases from J, the junction contained 13 bases not matched to a gene. The CDR3 covers 18 residues. DNA for the CDR3: TGTGCCAGCAGCGCCGCGAGTGGAGCTAGCGGGAGGTCAGATACGCAGTATTTT. Its translation is CASSAASGASGRSDTQYF.

This clonotype was counted a few times. Germline and junction disagree at one end, which may indicate a read error. J is TRBJ2-5 and V is TRBV7-7; tentatively, D is TRBD1 or TRBD2 (5 bases each). Germline loops: CDR1 SSHAT, CDR2 FNYEAQ (reference sequence). The CDR3 extends over 15 amino acids. CDR3 coding DNA: TGTGCTAGCAGCCCAGAGGGACCGGGCCAAGAGACCCAGTACTTC. It translates to CASSPEGPGQETQYF.

The gene calls are TRBV7-9 and TRBJ2-3; 9 bases match TRBD1. Germline-derived CDR1 and CDR2 are SEHNR and FQNEAQ (reference sequence). This CDR3 has 15 amino acids. V lost 3 bases and J lost 4; bases outside the gene matches: 5. CDR3 coding DNA: TGTGCCAGCAGCTTTCTGGGACAGGGCGCAGATACGCAGTATTTT. It translates to CASSFLGQGADTQYF.

This chain connects TRBV6-5 to TRBJ2-5; D gene ambiguous. The CDR3 is 13 amino acids. The germline CDR1 and CDR2 sequences are MNHEY and SVGAGI. Deletions cut 5 bases from V and 5 bases from J, with 12 bases between. The DNA of the CDR3 is TGTGCCAGCAGTCCGAGAAATCCGGAGACCCAGTACTTC. Its translation is CASSPRNPETQYF.

The chain uses TRBV6-1 and TRBJ2-7; tentatively, D is TRBD1 or TRBD2 (5 bases each). The better agreement between TRBJ2-5 and the DNA end casts doubt on the J call. CDR1 and CDR2 from the germline V gene are MNHNS and SASEGT. This CDR3 spans 16 amino acids. The CDR3 region is CASSGNRWGMEETQYF. Here the CDR3 DNA reads TGTGCCAGCAGTGGCAACCGGTGGGGGATGGAAGAGACCCAGTACTTC.

The chain uses TRBV5-1 and TRBJ2-1; 10 bases match TRBD1. Germline CDR1 and CDR2: SGHRS and YFSETQ. Germline trimming cut 0 bases from V and 13 bases from J; bases unmatched to any gene: 10. CDR3 length: 15 amino acids. CDR3 sequence reads: CASSLGQGAFETQFF. DNA for the CDR3: TGCGCCAGCAGCTTGGGACAGGGGGCATTTGAGACCCAGTTCTTC.

This chain joins TRBV5-1 and TRBJ2-1, with D possibly being TRBD2 (6 bases). Germline CDR1 and CDR2: SGHRS and YFSETQ. The CDR3 has 13 residues. V was pared by 0 bases and J by 13 bases, with 14 bases between. The CDR3 spells CASSLGWGETQFF. The CDR3 bases are TGCGCCAGCAGCTTGGGCTGGGGGGAGACCCAGTTCTTC.

The chain joins TRBV20-1 to TRBJ1-6; D unresolved. V gave up 0 bases and J gave up 2 bases, with 11 bases separating them. The CDR3 runs 16 residues. In germline, CDR1 is DFQATT, CDR2 SNEGSKA (reference sequence). CDR3 protein: CSARDSRGPYNSPLHF. In DNA, the CDR3 is TGCAGTGCTAGAGATTCTCGTGGCCCCTATAATTCACCCCTCCACTTT.

In its sample, this clonotype was seen a few times. CDR3 sequence: CASRTPGAEGYTF. CDR3 nucleotide sequence: TGCGCCAGCAGGACTCCGGGCGCCGAGGGCTACACCTTC. The chain recombines TRBV10-2 with TRBJ1-2; D unresolved. The V end was cut by 6 bases, the J end by 8 bases, with 16 bases between. The length of the CDR3 is 13 residues. In germline, CDR1 is WSHSY, CDR2 SAAADI.

Many counts were recorded for this clonotype. The chain links TRBV5-1 to TRBJ2-1; D perhaps matches TRBD1 (6 bases). CDR1 SGHRS and CDR2 YFSETQ come from the germline V gene. V lost 0 bases and J lost 2, with 9 bases in between. The CDR3 loop spans 15 amino acids. In nucleotides, the CDR3 is TGCGCCAGCAGCTTGGTGGCAGGGGCCTACAATGAGCAGTTCTTC. Its protein is CASSLVAGAYNEQFF.

The chain uses TRBV2 and TRBJ2-3; D possibly corresponds to TRBD2 (6 bases). CDR3 length: 14 amino acids. V was pared by 5 bases and J by 14 bases, with 23 bases between. Germline V gene lookup returns CDR1 SNHLY and CDR2 FYNNEI. The CDR3 here is CASSRDREHRDAYF. In nucleotides, the CDR3 is TGTGCCAGCAGTAGAGATCGGGAGCACAGAGATGCGTATTTT.

This clonotype has more than one count but fewer than ten. This chain's CDR3 is CASSTTPLRGQETQYF. The CDR3 nucleotides are TGTGCCAGCAGCACCACGCCCCTCCGTGGCCAAGAGACCCAGTACTTC. The V and J genes are TRBV7-2 and TRBJ2-5, with D unresolved. CDR1 is SGHTA, CDR2 FQGNSA, per germline. The V end lost 5 bases, the J end lost 1 base, and 17 bases lay between the germline ends. The CDR3 has 16 residues.